This is a list of T cell receptor beta chains from one sample in a study. A single record per CDR3 protein comes from TCRdb applying MiXCR to the RT-PCR reads. The repertoire has 650,000 to 800,000 distinct CDR3 sequences, over 12% of them found once; the top ten carry 3.6%. The sequenced sample was memory CD4+ T cells from blood. The receptors shown here come from a female donor in good health, serving as a healthy control. Both conserved end residues are part of each CDR3. D genes are given only for firm matches. A clone size is listed for some rows: how often the clone was seen (once, few, many), or a class if it is expanded.

TRBV24-1	NA	NA	16	TRBJ2-1	TGTGCCACCAGTGATTCTCTAGCGAGCTCCTACAATGAGCAGTTCTTC	CATSDSLASSYNEQFF
TRBV28	few	TRBD1	17	TRBJ2-4	TGTGCCAGCAGTTTACCCCCTCGACAGGGGTGGACGAACATTCAGTACTTC	CASSLPPRQGWTNIQYF
TRBV7-6	few	TRBD1	16	TRBJ2-6	TGTGCCAGCAGCCCTCGGACAGGGGGTGGGGCCAACGTCCTGACTTTC	CASSPRTGGGANVLTF
TRBV7-9	NA	NA	15	TRBJ1-1	TGTGCCAGCAGCTTAGGGGGAGGGGGTCTCACTGAAGCTTTCTTT	CASSLGGGGLTEAFF
TRBV7-2	NA	TRBD2	15	TRBJ2-2	TGTGCCAGCAGCTTTACTAGCGGTAACACCGGGGAGCTGTTTTTT	CASSFTSGNTGELFF
TRBV12-3/TRBV12-4	NA	TRBD1	13	TRBJ2-1	TGTGCCAGCAGTCTAGGACAGGCCACGAAGCAGTTCTTC	CASSLGQATKQFF
TRBV20-1	many	TRBD2	17	TRBJ2-2	TGCAGTGCTAGAGCCCTAGCGGGGGGGCGTGGCACCGGGGAGCTGTTTTTT	CSARALAGGRGTGELFF
TRBV27	few	NA	13	TRBJ2-5	TGTGCCAGCAGTGGACTAAGTGAGGAGACCCAGTACTTC	CASSGLSEETQYF
TRBV28	NA	TRBD1	15	TRBJ2-7	TGTGCCAGCAGTTCCCCGGGACAGCTATCCTACGAGCAGTACTTC	CASSSPGQLSYEQYF
TRBV27	few	TRBD1	14	TRBJ2-5	TGTGCCAGCAGAAGGACAGGGGGCTTGGAGACCCAGTACTTC	CASRRTGGLETQYF
TRBV5-4	NA	TRBD1	15	TRBJ2-2	TGTGCCAGCAGCTTGGAAGCAGGGGGCACCGGGGAGCTGTTTTTT	CASSLEAGGTGELFF
TRBV5-1	NA	NA	15	TRBJ1-3	TGCGCCAGCAGCTTGCAAGGGCCCTCTGGAAACACCATATATTTT	CASSLQGPSGNTIYF
TRBV12-3/TRBV12-4	NA	NA	18	TRBJ2-2	TGTGCCAGCAGTTTTTTGTGGCCGGAACAGGGTGACGGCGGGGAGCTGTTTTTT	CASSFLWPEQGDGGELFF
TRBV7-2	few	NA	16	TRBJ1-6	TGTGCCAGCAGCTTACTGCCGGTAGGGGGTAATTCACCCCTCCACTTT	CASSLLPVGGNSPLHF
TRBV5-1	many	TRBD2	17	TRBJ2-1	TGCGCCAGCAGCTTGGGCATAGCGGGAGCGATGTACAATGAGCAGTTCTTC	CASSLGIAGAMYNEQFF
TRBV7-3	many	NA	15	TRBJ2-7	TGTGCCAGCAGCTTACTAGCAGGGGATTTCTCGGTGCAGTACTTC	CASSLLAGDFSVQYF